This entry describes one T cell receptor (beta chain). Its specific antigen is unknown. The sample holds no much larger clone one base away, and base qualities are not on file. Receptor amplification or capture employed 5' RACE. The instrument was an Illumina HiSeq 2500. A second PCR of roughly 7 to 11 cycles was performed with a sample-barcoded 5' primer and a J-beta primer mix. A template-switch 5' adaptor carrying 12 random nucleotides introduced a unique molecular identifier onto each TCR beta cDNA molecule. At least 2.5 million CDR3-containing paired-end reads were obtained from each sample. The Mint cDNA synthesis kit, primed by a TRBC-specific oligonucleotide, was used to synthesize first-strand cDNA from all RNA. After uracil-DNA glycosylase treatment, a first 18-cycle PCR used universal primers M1SS and BC2_uni_R on all cDNA. The paper's processing steps were these. Each sample was normalized by randomly selecting 1 million high-quality reads, each carrying a distinct molecular identifier. Instead of being binned into consensus sequences, reads with shared molecular identifiers were discarded. CDR3 identification, clonotype clustering and error correction used MiTCR with a Q25 quality threshold and the strictest error-elimination algorithm. A nonparametric unseen species model with Euler transformation was used to estimate a lower bound on total TCR beta diversity. The public reads were run again by TCRdb, first through fastp at Q25 and then through MiXCR, and only productive beta chains were kept. Rows with a matching CDR3 protein are joined into one entry that keeps the most common DNA and genes. The V and J calls and clone size are TCRdb's, not the authors'. The sample records 700,000 or so distinct CDR3 sequences, 22% of which are singletons. The ten largest clones represent around a fifth of the sample.

The data are from a study of blood T cells in healthy people across ages (dated by TCRdb to about 2015). About the full investigation: In model experiments, template switching captured about one uniquely barcoded TCR beta cDNA molecule for every two T cells. To track age-related changes in TCR beta repertoire diversity, the study relied on deep sequencing normalized with unique cDNA molecular identifiers. The donors were divided into four age groups: young (average around 16 years), middle-aged (around 41), aged (approximately 62) and long-lived (about 90). Donors of different ages were randomly distributed across sequencing lanes to avoid experimental bias. The study analyzed two additional independent replicas of 1 million unique cDNA reads from the same blood draw for two donors, one aged 18 to 30 and one aged 80 or older. Beyond this particular receptor, the publication reports: Estimates of total diversity from one million sequenced T cells were regarded as lower bounds and underestimates. Compared with the aged group, the long-lived group had more naive CD4+ T cells, fewer expanded clones and increased TCR diversity, suggesting age selection. Because the CMV infection status of the donors was unknown, age-related changes in expanded clonotypes may potentially have been confounded. Because profiling used bulk unsorted PBMCs, naive and antigen-experienced compartments could not be compared conclusively. The percentage of naive T cells measured by flow cytometry correlated strongly with observed TCR beta diversity. As age increased, observed TCR beta diversity per million T cells dropped in a roughly linear way, and a significant reduction was already evident by age about 36.

From the germline V gene, CDR1 is SGHAT and CDR2 is FQNNGV. V and J are trimmed by 4 bases and 2 bases, and the gene matches miss 4 bases of the junction. Its CDR3 holds 16 amino acids, cysteine through phenylalanine. The retained sequence is limited to the CDR3, 48 bases, with the frame set at the first base. Systemically healthy Caucasian individuals from Russia, approximately 39 in total and aged roughly 6 to 100 years, were included as donors. About 10 milliliters of peripheral blood were drawn from each donor into EDTA-treated Vacutainer tubes. Ficoll-Paque density-gradient centrifugation was used to isolate PBMCs, with at least 6.5 million per sample. Total RNA, at least 6 micrograms per sample, was extracted from PBMCs with Trizol reagent. The percentages of naive CD45RAhigh/CD27high T cells were determined by flow cytometry on a PBMC aliquot from every donor.

This chain joins TRBV11-2 to TRBJ2-3; TRBD2 lines up with 12 middle nucleotides. The TCR originated in a man in his 70s in good health. The material sequenced was blood. The DNA sequence reads TGTGCCAGCAGCTACACTAGCGGGGGGCTCACAGATACGCAGTATTTT. It translates as CASSYTSGGLTDTQYF.